One T cell receptor beta chain is described in this entry. An amount of RNA that ranged from 0.5 to 1 ug was reverse transcribed with random hexamers. TCRdb re-analysed the immunoSEQ multiplex PCR reads in MiXCR, keeping a single row per CDR3 protein. The profile shows 51,000 or so distinct CDR3 sequences, 93% of them singletons. The data were obtained in a study of CD8 T cells in Susac syndrome. Trimming left V 0 bases short and J 0 bases short, with 8 bases between. Germline CDR1 and CDR2: SGHTA and FQGNSA. The CDR3 sequence is 15 residues long. Sequencing of TCR beta drew on CD8+ and CD4+ T cells from blood.

This sequence joins TRBV7-2 and TRBJ1-1; D is unresolved. This clonotype was sampled from a human donor in good health. Sequenced sample: CD8+ T cells from PBMCs. The CDR3 sequence: CASSLALGVNTEAFF. The CDR3 DNA follows: TGTGCCAGCAGCTTAGCTCTGGGTGTGAACACTGAAGCTTTCTTT.